Shown below are 29 T cell receptor beta chains from a single sample sequenced in a study of T cells in Graves' hyperthyroidism and ophthalmopathy. TCR beta CDR3 sequences were amplified from RNA transcripts. RT-PCR in the first round (using the HTBI primer set) targeted the TCR CDR3. TCRdb re-called the multiplex PCR reads through MiXCR, storing one row per CDR3 protein. The table shows about 410,000 distinct CDR3 sequences, with 13% to 15% occurring only once. Material for sequencing was blood. All receptors come from a woman aged 25-40 years with Graves' ophthalmopathy.

This clonotype was seen a handful of times. This chain joins TRBV14 and TRBJ1-1, with unresolved D. Germline assignment: CDR1 SGHDN and CDR2 FVKESK. Deletions cut 3 bases from V and 6 bases from J, with 11 bases between. This CDR3 comprises 13 residues. The DNA of the CDR3 is TGTGCCAGCAGCCATCTTTTGGGTCCTGAAGCTTTCTTT. Translation gives CASSHLLGPEAFF.

In this sample, this clonotype turned up many times. The chain joins TRBV12-3 or TRBV12-4 to TRBJ1-6; maybe TRBD1 (6 bases). V was clipped by 7 bases and J by 2 bases, with 12 bases between them. CDR3 length: 15 residues. CDR3 sequence (DNA): TGTGCCAGCACCTACAGGGTCACCTATAATTCACCCCTCCACTTT. Protein: CASTYRVTYNSPLHF.

This clonotype has a count of ten or more. The chain couples TRBV6-1 to TRBJ1-1; no clear D gene. V was trimmed by 3 bases and J by 7 bases, leaving 15 bases between them. Germline values: CDR1 MNHNS, CDR2 SASEGT. The CDR3 sequence is 14 residues long. The chain's CDR3 is CASSEDPGIIEAFF. CDR3 nucleotide sequence: TGTGCCAGCAGTGAGGACCCCGGGATCATTGAAGCTTTCTTT.

There are a few counts of this clonotype. The chain links TRBV19 to TRBJ2-2; 10 bases are shared with TRBD1. V lost 6 bases, J lost 4 bases, and 5 bases stayed unmatched. Germline V lookup: CDR1 LNHDA, CDR2 SQIVND (reference sequence). The CDR3 length is 15 residues. CDR3 sequence reads: CASSFGQGVTGELFF. The CDR3 DNA sequence: TGTGCCAGTAGCTTCGGACAGGGGGTCACCGGGGAGCTGTTTTTT.

This clonotype was counted once. The chain combines TRBV20-1 with TRBJ1-5; a possible D gene is TRBD1 (5 bases). V lost 2 bases to trimming and J lost 6 bases, with 8 bases between them. The CDR3 is made up of 12 amino acids. Germline CDR1 and CDR2: DFQATT and SNEGSKA (reference sequence). The CDR3 sequence: CSARKGTQPQHF. As DNA, the CDR3 is TGCAGTGCTAGAAAAGGGACTCAGCCCCAGCATTTT.

The CDR3 region has the DNA TGTGCCAGCAGCGACAGGGGGTTTAATAATTCACCCCTCCACTTT. Amino acids: CASSDRGFNNSPLHF. The chain recombines TRBV9 with TRBJ1-6, with 8 positions matching TRBD1. J was trimmed by 5 bases and V by 3 bases; bases with no gene match: 4. CDR3 size: 15 residues. The germline V gene has CDR1 SGDLS and CDR2 YYNGEE. Variable domain in full (rest from reference TRBV9 and TRBJ1-6): DSGVTQTPKHLITATGQRVTLRCSPRSGDLSVYWYQQSLDQGLQFLIQYYNGEERAKGNILERFSAQQFPDLHSELNLSSLELGDSALYFCASSDRGFNNSPLHFGNGTRLTVT.

The table lists this clonotype with a few counts. This chain uses TRBV5-1 with TRBJ2-1; the match to TRBD2 covers 8 bases. CDR1 is SGHRS, CDR2 YFSETQ, per germline. There are 14 residues in the CDR3. The junction had 9 bases not matched to a gene; V was cut back by 4 bases and J by 9 bases. The CDR3 reads CASSGTRPPREQFF. The DNA of the CDR3 is TGCGCCAGCAGCGGGACTAGACCTCCTCGTGAGCAGTTCTTC.

Many counts were recorded for this clonotype. V is TRBV30 and J is TRBJ2-2; D not resolved. This CDR3 spans 11 amino acids. V lost 0 bases to trimming and J lost 6 bases, with 2 bases between them. Germline lookup yields CDR1 GTSNPN and CDR2 SVGIG (reference sequence). The CDR3 loop is CAWSVSGELFF. For the CDR3, the DNA is TGTGCCTGGAGTGTATCCGGGGAGCTGTTTTTT. The full variable domain, its missing parts supplied by reference TRBV30 and TRBJ2-2, is SQTIHQWPATLVQPVGSPLSLECTVEGTSNPNLYWYRQAAGRGLQLLFYSVGIGQISSEVPQNLSASRPQDRQFILSSKKLLLSDSGFYLCAWSVSGELFFGEGSRLTVL.

The rearrangement uses TRBV10-2 and TRBJ2-7; 9 bases map to TRBD2. The CDR3 spans 16 residues. The trim removed 8 bases at V and 0 bases at J, leaving 11 bases unmatched. The germline CDR1 and CDR2 sequences are WSHSY and SAAADI. CDR3 sequence: CASSDPAGGHSYEQYF. The CDR3 DNA reads as TGCGCCAGCTCGGATCCAGCGGGGGGACACTCCTACGAGCAGTACTTC.

This clonotype was seen more than once but under ten times. This rearrangement joins TRBV6-1 to TRBJ1-1; D ambiguous. Per the germline V gene, CDR1 is MNHNS and CDR2 is SASEGT. V was pared by 6 bases and J by 0 bases, with 8 bases between. The CDR3 covers 13 residues. CDR3 sequence: CASSDPMNTEAFF. The CDR3 region has the DNA TGTGCCAGCAGCGATCCGATGAACACTGAAGCTTTCTTT.

This clonotype was seen many times. The chain is built from TRBV6-5 and TRBJ2-2; TRBD1 agrees at 10 bases. The germline CDR1 and CDR2 sequences are MNHEY and SVGAGI. J gave up 5 bases and V 2 bases, and 2 bases lay outside the gene matches. This CDR3 contains 15 residues. The CDR3 loop is CASSYGTGVTGELFF. Here the CDR3 DNA reads TGTGCCAGCAGTTACGGGACAGGGGTTACCGGGGAGCTGTTTTTT.

The rearrangement joins TRBV27 to TRBJ2-7; D may be TRBD2 (6 bases). CDR1 is MNHEY, CDR2 SMNVEV, per germline (reference sequence). The CDR3 runs to 13 residues. The V and J ends lost 6 bases and 11 bases respectively, with 20 bases between them. This chain's CDR3 is CASRDHGEDREYF. The CDR3 bases are TGTGCCAGCAGGGATCACGGGGAGGACCGAGAGTACTTC.

With respect to this clonotype: The junction departs from germline at one end; a sequencing error may be responsible. This rearrangement joins TRBV2 to TRBJ2-3; TRBD1 is a possible D gene (8 bases). CDR3 length: 16 residues. The V gene's germline CDR1 is SNHLY and CDR2 FYNNEI. DNA of the CDR3: TGTACCAGCAGTCTAAGGGGGGGACAGGGCACAGATACGCAGTATTTT. The encoded protein is CTSSLRGGQGTDTQYF.

This clonotype came up many times. The chain carries TRBV6-2 or TRBV6-3 and TRBJ2-7; D might be TRBD1 (5 bases). Germline loops: CDR1 MNHEY, CDR2 SVGEGT. V lost 2 bases to trimming and J lost 2 bases, with 10 bases between them. The CDR3 totals 14 residues. The CDR3: CASSYEEGAYEQYF. The CDR3 coding sequence is TGTGCCAGCAGTTACGAAGAAGGGGCCTACGAGCAGTACTTC.

This clonotype occurred many times. This chain joins TRBV28 and TRBJ2-7; 8 bases match TRBD2. The CDR3 is 17 residues long. Trimming took 7 bases from V and 0 from J; bases not matched to a gene: 14. Per the germline V gene, CDR1 is MDHEN and CDR2 is SYDVKM. The CDR3 sequence: CASTRNRGGTGSYEQYF. In nucleotides, the CDR3 is TGTGCCAGCACGCGCAACCGGGGGGGGACGGGCTCCTACGAGCAGTACTTC.

This clonotype was seen many times. The chain couples TRBV27 to TRBJ2-1; tentatively, D is TRBD2 (6 bases). Between the trimmed V and J ends, which lost 5 bases and 0 bases, there was a span of 11 bases. Germline assignment: CDR1 MNHEY and CDR2 SMNVEV (reference sequence). The CDR3 loop spans 15 amino acids. The CDR3 region has the DNA TGTGCCAGCAGTAATCGGCGGGGCTCCTACAATGAGCAGTTCTTC. Translating gives CASSNRRGSYNEQFF.

This clonotype came up many times. This chain connects TRBV27 to TRBJ1-1, with 7 nucleotides matching TRBD1. This CDR3 has 14 amino acids. The junction had 10 bases not matched to a gene; V was cut back by 7 bases and J by 5 bases. CDR1 and CDR2 (germline): MNHEY, SMNVEV (reference sequence). This chain's CDR3 is CASKDRAIRTEAFF. The CDR3 DNA reads TGTGCCAGCAAAGACAGGGCTATAAGAACTGAAGCTTTCTTT.

Ten or more counts support this clonotype. This chain uses TRBV3-1 with TRBJ2-5; the match to TRBD2 covers 11 bases. V lost 0 bases to trimming and J lost 5 bases; unmatched junction nucleotides: 8. In germline, CDR1 is LGHDT, CDR2 YNNKEL (reference sequence). CDR3 length equals 17 residues. Here the CDR3 reads CASSQDLVAGGLETQYF. In DNA, the CDR3 is TGTGCCAGCAGCCAAGATCTGGTAGCGGGGGGGCTCGAGACCCAGTACTTC.

Many counts were recorded for this clonotype. This chain connects TRBV11-2 to TRBJ2-5, with D tentatively TRBD1 (6 bases). There are 18 residues in the CDR3. Germline CDR1 SGHAT, CDR2 FQNNGV. V was pared by 0 bases and J by 1 base, with 18 bases between. CDR3 sequence (DNA): TGTGCCAGCAGCTTAGATCTGTACAGGGCCTTAGGCCAAGAGACCCAGTACTTC. This sequence encodes CASSLDLYRALGQETQYF.

This clonotype was observed at least ten times. J is TRBJ1-1 and V is TRBV12-3 or TRBV12-4; D is unclear. The CDR3 is 12 residues long. Trimming stripped 1 base from V and 6 bases from J, with 6 bases between. The CDR3 here is CASSLVRSEAFF. The CDR3 nucleotides are TGTGCCAGCAGTTTAGTGAGGTCTGAAGCTTTCTTT.

This clonotype has only a few counts. The genes are TRBV29-1 and TRBJ2-7; 10 bases map to TRBD1. Germline V CDR1 and CDR2: SQVTM, ANQGSEA. J was trimmed by 5 bases and V by 7 bases; bases with no gene match: 5. CDR3 length: 12 amino acids. The chain's CDR3 is CSARQGANEQYF. CDR3 bases: TGCAGCGCCCGACAGGGGGCGAACGAGCAGTACTTC.

This clonotype was counted only a few times. The rearrangement uses TRBV11-3 and TRBJ1-5; D unresolved. Trimming shortened V by 0 bases and J by 6 bases, and 15 bases separated the two germline ends. This CDR3 region has 16 residues. Germline CDR1 reads SGHNT; CDR2 reads YENEEA. The CDR3 nucleotides read TGTGCCAGCAGCTTAGATTGGAGGGTATCTCGTCAGCCCCAGCATTTT. Residues: CASSLDWRVSRQPQHF. The whole variable domain, remainder taken from reference TRBV11-3 and TRBJ1-5, is EAGVVQSPRYKIIEKKQPVAFWCNPISGHNTLYWYLQNLGQGPELLIRYENEEAVDDSQLPKDRFSAERLKGVDSTLKIQPAELGDSAVYLCASSLDWRVSRQPQHFGDGTRLSIL.

This clonotype was detected a few times. A read error may explain this, as a much larger clone is one base away. V is TRBV11-2 and J is TRBJ1-1, with D unresolved. The CDR3 has 18 amino acids. V gave up 1 base and J gave up 6 bases, with 24 bases separating them. Germline CDR1 is SGHAT and CDR2 is FQNNGV. Here the CDR3 DNA reads TGTGCCAGCAGCTTAGGATTAGCAGGATCCCACTGTGTTTCTGAAGCTTTCTTT. It codes for CASSLGLAGSHCVSEAFF. Complete variable domain (other parts from reference TRBV11-2 and TRBJ1-1): EAGVAQSPRYKIIEKRQSVAFWCNPISGHATLYWYQQILGQGPKLLIQFQNNGVVDDSQLPKDRFSAERLKGVDSTLKIQPAKLEDSAVYLCASSLGLAGSHCVSEAFFGQGTRLTVV.

This clonotype has at least ten counts. DNA of the CDR3: TGTGCCAGCAGTTTAAGCCCGGGGGGCTCCTACGAGCAGTACTTC. It is translated as CASSLSPGGSYEQYF. The chain has TRBV28 and TRBJ2-7; 7 nucleotides match TRBD2. After removal of 2 bases from V and 0 bases from J, the junction contained 4 bases not matched to a gene. In germline, CDR1 is MDHEN, CDR2 SYDVKM. The CDR3 extends over 15 amino acids.

This clonotype was recorded many times. The V call is TRBV7-3, the J call TRBJ2-6; the D gene could be TRBD1 or TRBD2 (6 bases each). Trimming left V 4 bases short and J 3 bases short, with 10 bases between. The germline gives CDR1 SGHTA, CDR2 FQGTGA. The CDR3 length is 15 residues. CDR3 nucleotides: TGTGCCAGCAGCTCACAGGGAGGTGGGGCCAACGTCCTGACTTTC. Translating gives CASSSQGGGANVLTF.

The chain's CDR3 is CATSRVAEGGPGELFF. The CDR3 nucleotides read TGTGCCACCAGCAGAGTTGCCGAGGGGGGACCCGGGGAGCTGTTTTTT. This sequence joins TRBV15 and TRBJ2-2; D tentatively reads TRBD1 or TRBD2 (6 bases each). Germline-derived CDR1 and CDR2 are LNHNV and YYDKDF (reference sequence). The CDR3 consists of 16 residues. V lost 1 base and J 6 bases, leaving 15 bases between the germline ends.

This clonotype was recorded at least ten times. This rearrangement joins TRBV11-3 to TRBJ1-1; no firm D call. This CDR3 is built from 16 residues. V was shortened by 3 bases and J by 2 bases, with 16 bases between the two germline ends. Germline-derived CDR1 and CDR2 are SGHNT and YENEEA. CDR3 sequence (DNA): TGTGCCAGCAGCTTCCCTCGATGGAATCGAAACACTGAAGCTTTCTTT. As protein: CASSFPRWNRNTEAFF.

The sample holds many counts of this clonotype. This rearrangement joins TRBV6-1 to TRBJ2-3, with D perhaps given as TRBD1 or TRBD2 (5 bases each). V gave up 6 bases and J gave up 4 bases, with 14 bases separating them. The CDR3 extends over 14 amino acids. Per germline, CDR1 MNHNS and CDR2 SASEGT. The CDR3 DNA reads TGTGCCAGCAGGGCTGGGACGGTGCCAGATACGCAGTATTTT. It encodes CASRAGTVPDTQYF.

This chain connects TRBV6-1 to TRBJ2-3; possibly TRBD2 for D (5 bases). Germline CDR1 and CDR2: MNHNS and SASEGT. Trimming stripped 1 base from V and 0 bases from J, with 8 bases between. This CDR3 has 15 amino acids. The CDR3 DNA follows: TGTGCCAGCAGTGAAGTCGGGGTCAGCACAGATACGCAGTATTTT. It yields the protein CASSEVGVSTDTQYF.